The TCR beta chain described here comes from a study of shared clonotypes between healthy human individuals. Across the study: Per-donor plates numbered three CD4 naive, three CD4 memory, two CD8 naive and one CD8 memory. Study-level points and caveats: Compared with clonotypes that all four donors shared, non-shared clonotypes had lower generation probabilities. Larger richness was generally estimated for naive than memory subsets.

Terminally differentiated effector memory CD45RA+ cells were left out of the naive CD8 fraction, which was CD45RO-negative and positively selected for CCR7. The V and J ends lost 11 bases and 1 base, in that order; junction bases with no gene match: 7. This CDR3 has 15 amino acids. Germline CDR1 is PRHDT and CDR2 is FYEKMQ (reference sequence). A remark on this clone: Its antigen is currently unknown.

The assay used deep level. Method: immunoSEQ multiplex PCR; TCRdb's copy keeps in-frame clones and lacks some. The sample has 2 million to 2.5 million clones, 85% to 95% seen once. Sequencing was performed on naive CD8+ T cells sorted from blood. This chain connects TRBV13 to TRBJ1-4; 10 positions agree with TRBD1. The receptor was derived from a young man in good health. The CDR3 loop reads CAYGDRGQTNEKLFF. CDR3 bases: TGTGCCTACGGGGACAGGGGACAAACTAATGAAAAACTGTTTTTT.